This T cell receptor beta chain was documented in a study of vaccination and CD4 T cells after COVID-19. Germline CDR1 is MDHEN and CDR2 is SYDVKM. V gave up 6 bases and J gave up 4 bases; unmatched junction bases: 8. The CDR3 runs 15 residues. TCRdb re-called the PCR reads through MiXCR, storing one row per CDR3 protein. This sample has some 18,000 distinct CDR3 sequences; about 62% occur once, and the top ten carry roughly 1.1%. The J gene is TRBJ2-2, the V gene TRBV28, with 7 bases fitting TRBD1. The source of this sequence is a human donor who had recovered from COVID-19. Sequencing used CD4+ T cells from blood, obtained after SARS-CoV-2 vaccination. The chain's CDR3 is CASRTGEESTGELFF. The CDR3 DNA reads TGTGCCAGCAGAACAGGGGAAGAGAGCACCGGGGAGCTGTTTTTT. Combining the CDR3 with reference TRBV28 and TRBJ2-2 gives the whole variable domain DVKVTQSSRYLVKRTGEKVFLECVQDMDHENMFWYRQDPGLGLRLIYFSYDVKMKEKGDIPEGYSVSREKKERFSLILESASTNQTSMYLCASRTGEESTGELFFGEGSRLTVL.